These 31 T cell receptor beta chains share one sample of origin, sequenced in a study of blood T cell repertoires in COVID-19. Sequencing was performed with immunoSEQ multiplex PCR; in TCRdb, only in-frame clones are kept and a portion is missing. Here the sample spans around 250,000 clones, 65% to 90% being singletons. What was sequenced was PBMCs or T cells enriched from blood (not recorded which). The origin of the receptors is a woman aged 45-59 years with acute COVID-19.

The V gene is TRBV7-2, the J gene TRBJ1-3; the match to TRBD1 covers 8 bases. The CDR3 is made up of 17 amino acids. The trim removed 1 base at V and 3 bases at J, leaving 8 bases unmatched. Germline values: CDR1 SGHTA, CDR2 FQGNSA. The CDR3 loop reads CASSLGPQGAGGNTIYF. Written as DNA, the CDR3 is TGTGCCAGCAGCTTAGGACCGCAGGGGGCGGGTGGAAACACCATATATTTT.

This chain uses TRBV6-2 or TRBV6-3 with TRBJ1-5; a possible D gene is TRBD1 (5 bases). The CDR3 consists of 16 residues. Looked up from germline, CDR1 is MNHEY and CDR2 is SVGEGT. V lost 4 bases and J lost 4, with 17 bases in between. DNA for the CDR3: TGTGCCAGCAGTTTGGAGATCGGACAACCGAATCAGCCCCAGCATTTT. This gives the protein CASSLEIGQPNQPQHF.

The CDR3: CASSFGQGAEPQHF. The CDR3, as DNA: TGTGCCAGCAGCTTCGGACAGGGGGCAGAGCCCCAGCATTTT. V gene TRBV11-2 combines with J gene TRBJ1-5; TRBD1 matches at 11 bases. V was clipped by 3 bases and J by 8 bases; unmatched bases: 3. The CDR3 has 14 residues. Per germline, CDR1 SGHAT and CDR2 FQNNGV.

The CDR3 here is CASSPDGQNTEAFF. DNA of the CDR3: TGTGCCAGCAGCCCAGACGGACAGAACACTGAAGCTTTCTTT. V usage is TRBV7-8 and J usage is TRBJ1-1, with a tentative D call TRBD1 (5 bases). This CDR3 has 14 amino acids. V was cut by 5 bases and J by 1 base, with 11 bases left in between. The germline gives CDR1 SGHVS, CDR2 FQNEAQ.

Only a few counts were recorded for this clone. The germline gene is not matched at one end of the junction; a read error may be the cause. This chain connects TRBV7-7 to TRBJ2-1; D assignment may be TRBD1 or TRBD2 (5 bases each). Germline loops: CDR1 SSHAT, CDR2 FNYEAQ (reference sequence). The CDR3 extends over 13 amino acids. The CDR3 loop is CASSLAQGDEQFF. CDR3 sequence (DNA): TGTGCTAGCAGCTTAGCGCAGGGCGATGAGCAGTTCTTC.

This rearrangement joins TRBV9 to TRBJ2-3; D is unclear. This CDR3 has 14 residues. Germline assignment: CDR1 SGDLS and CDR2 YYNGEE. Trimming took 4 bases from V and 2 from J, leaving 11 bases between them. CDR3 in amino acids: CASSPPSLTDTQYF. The CDR3 coding sequence is TGTGCCAGCAGCCCCCCCTCACTCACAGATACGCAGTATTTT.

The V call is TRBV18, the J call TRBJ1-3; TRBD1 aligns across 7 bases. The germline V gene has CDR1 KGHSH and CDR2 LQKENI. The J segment lost 1 base and the V segment lost 2 bases, leaving 2 bases of the junction unmatched. This CDR3 is 15 amino acids long. The DNA for the CDR3 is TGTGCCAGCTCACCAGGGACAGATTCTGGAAACACCATATATTTT. Amino acid sequence: CASSPGTDSGNTIYF.

This clone was counted between two and nine times. J is TRBJ1-1 and V is TRBV10-2, with a tentative D call TRBD1 (5 bases). The CDR3 extends over 14 amino acids. Germline V CDR1 and CDR2: WSHSY, SAAADI. Trimming took 0 bases from V and 7 from J, leaving 12 bases between them. This CDR3 reads CASSESSVRGEAFF. The DNA of the CDR3 is TGCGCCAGCAGTGAGTCTTCTGTTAGGGGTGAAGCTTTCTTT.

This sequence joins TRBV4-1 and TRBJ1-2; 8 bases line up with TRBD1. With V trimmed by 0 bases and J by 0 bases, 9 bases remained unmatched. Looked up from germline, CDR1 is MGHRA and CDR2 is YSYEKL. This CDR3 has 18 residues. CDR3 DNA sequence: TGCGCCAGCAGCCAAGATCGGCAGGGGGCGCGAGCTAACTATGGCTACACCTTC. Its protein product is CASSQDRQGARANYGYTF.

This chain links TRBV7-2 with TRBJ1-4; TRBD1 might be the D (5 bases). CDR1 is SGHTA, CDR2 FQGNSA, per germline. The CDR3 has 14 residues. V lost 3 bases to trimming and J lost 8 bases, with 13 bases between them. Written as DNA, the CDR3 is TGTGCCAGCAGCTTGGGACGGCGGGGGGAAAAACTGTTTTTT. Translated: CASSLGRRGEKLFF.

This clone was seen a few times. This sequence joins TRBV6-2 or TRBV6-3 and TRBJ1-1; TRBD1 is a possible D gene (6 bases). Germline CDR1 reads MNHEY; CDR2 reads SVGEGT. The germline V and J ends were trimmed by 5 bases and 1 base, with 14 bases remaining between them. The CDR3 is made up of 15 amino acids. CDR3 sequence reads: CASSHFGQTNTEAFF. As DNA, the CDR3 is TGTGCCAGCAGTCATTTTGGACAGACGAACACTGAAGCTTTCTTT.

This clone was counted a few times. V gene TRBV9 combines with J gene TRBJ1-1, with a tentative D call TRBD1 (5 bases). CDR1 and CDR2 (germline): SGDLS, YYNGEE. The V and J ends lost 0 bases and 6 bases respectively, with 15 bases between them. CDR3 length: 15 residues. CDR3 sequence (DNA): TGTGCCAGCAGCGTAGGGACAACTCACTCATCTGAAGCTTTCTTT. Residues: CASSVGTTHSSEAFF.

This sequence joins TRBV27 and TRBJ2-2; D gene unclear. CDR3 length equals 12 residues. Germline loops: CDR1 MNHEY, CDR2 SMNVEV (reference sequence). V gave up 4 bases and J gave up 3 bases, with 3 bases separating them. CDR3 region: CASSYYTGELFF. CDR3 in DNA: TGTGCCAGCAGTTACTACACCGGGGAGCTGTTTTTT.

This clone was counted a single time. This sequence joins TRBV29-1 and TRBJ2-1; maybe TRBD2 (6 bases). This CDR3 is 14 amino acids long. CDR1 is SQVTM, CDR2 ANQGSEA, per germline. The V and J ends lost 4 bases and 5 bases respectively, with 15 bases between them. CDR3: CSVGRGALNNEQFF. The CDR3 DNA reads as TGCAGCGTTGGGCGGGGAGCCCTCAACAATGAGCAGTTCTTC.

The chain uses TRBV2 and TRBJ2-5; TRBD1 might be the D (6 bases). Trimming took 6 bases from V and 1 from J, leaving 12 bases between them. This CDR3 comprises 14 residues. Looked up from germline, CDR1 is SNHLY and CDR2 is FYNNEI. DNA of the CDR3: TGTGCCAGCAGGAAAAGGGACATCCAAGAGACCCAGTACTTC. Translated, it gives CASRKRDIQETQYF. Full variable domain (remainder filled in from reference TRBV2 and TRBJ2-5): EPEVTQTPSHQVTQMGQEVILRCVPISNHLYFYWYRQILGQKVEFLVSFYNNEISEKSEIFDDQFSVERPDGSNFTLKIRSTKLEDSAMYFCASRKRDIQETQYFGPGTRLLVL.

The genes are TRBV18 and TRBJ1-1, with a tentative D call TRBD1 (6 bases). The CDR3 consists of 13 residues. CDR1 and CDR2 from the germline V gene are KGHSH and LQKENI. V lost 3 bases, J lost 6 bases, and 11 bases lay in between. The CDR3 coding sequence is TGTGCCAGCTCACCCTCACAGGGTCCTGAAGCTTTCTTT. Residues: CASSPSQGPEAFF.

The CDR3 sequence: CARSPFRTGRSPLHF. As DNA, the CDR3 is TGTGCCAGAAGCCCCTTTCGGACAGGGCGTTCACCCCTCCACTTT. The chain links TRBV5-3 to TRBJ1-6, with 8 nucleotides matching TRBD1. TRBV5-3 belongs to the ORF category, with a function that is uncertain. Trimming at V came to 4 bases and at J to 9 bases, leaving 9 bases not matched to a gene. This CDR3 contains 15 residues.

The chain combines TRBV11-2 with TRBJ1-2, with 9 bases that match TRBD1. With 4 bases clipped from V and 4 bases from J, the junction kept 7 bases outside the gene matches. The germline V gene has CDR1 SGHAT and CDR2 FQNNGV. This CDR3 is built from 15 residues. This CDR3 is CASSSRTGEVYGYTF. Here the CDR3 DNA reads TGTGCCAGCAGCTCCAGGACAGGGGAGGTCTATGGCTACACCTTC.

The chain recombines TRBV30 with TRBJ2-2; no reliable D call. With 4 bases removed from V and 1 base from J, the gap between germline ends came to 4 bases. The CDR3 contains 12 residues. The germline CDR1 and CDR2 sequences are GTSNPN and SVGIG (reference sequence). Written as DNA, the CDR3 is TGTGCCTGGACAGGGAACACCGGGGAGCTGTTTTTT. This translates into CAWTGNTGELFF.

The chain links TRBV5-6 to TRBJ2-4; possibly TRBD1 for D (5 bases). CDR1 is SGHDT, CDR2 YYEEEE, per germline. The V end was cut by 4 bases, the J end by 8 bases, with 7 bases between. CDR3 size: 11 residues. The chain's CDR3 is CASSQGDIQYF. The CDR3 nucleotides read TGTGCCAGCAGCCAGGGTGACATTCAGTACTTC.

This clone has only one observation. This sequence joins TRBV3-1 (or the pseudogene TRBV3-2) and TRBJ1-2; 7 bases are shared with TRBD1. Losses at the gene ends were 1 base for V and 7 bases for J; bases not matched to a gene: 15. Germline loops: CDR1 LGHDT, CDR2 YNNKEL (reference sequence). This CDR3 comprises 17 residues. The CDR3 loop is CASSQGQPTTTGSGYTF. The CDR3 bases are TGTGCCAGCAGCCAAGGCCAACCCACGACGACAGGGAGTGGCTACACCTTC.

V and J are TRBV18 and TRBJ2-2; D uncertain. V was clipped by 4 bases and J by 3 bases, with 6 bases between them. Germline V gene sequence: CDR1 KGHSH, CDR2 LQKENI. This CDR3 comprises 13 residues. The DNA for the CDR3 is TGTGCCAGCTCACTGAGAGACACCGGGGAGCTGTTTTTT. Protein sequence: CASSLRDTGELFF. The full variable domain, in which reference TRBV18 and TRBJ2-2 provide the parts outside the CDR3, is NAGVMQNPRHLVRRRGQEARLRCSPMKGHSHVYWYRQLPEEGLKFMVYLQKENIIDESGMPKERFSAEFPKEGPSILRIQQVVRGDSAAYFCASSLRDTGELFFGEGSRLTVL.

The chain uses TRBV9 and TRBJ1-2, with a weak D call TRBD1 (5 bases). Germline V lookup: CDR1 SGDLS, CDR2 YYNGEE. V was pared by 2 bases and J by 7 bases, with 15 bases between. This CDR3 has 14 amino acids. DNA for the CDR3: TGTGCCAGCAGCGTTGGTCAGCCAAGGGGTGGCTACACCTTC. Amino acid sequence: CASSVGQPRGGYTF.

V and J are TRBV5-4 and TRBJ2-7, with 9 bases aligning to TRBD2. The CDR3 totals 13 residues. Germline lookup yields CDR1 SGHNT and CDR2 YYREEE (reference sequence). The V segment lost 4 bases and the J segment 3 bases; nucleotides outside the gene matches: 2. This CDR3 reads CASSASGIYEQYF. The CDR3 DNA reads TGTGCCAGCAGCGCTAGCGGGATCTACGAGCAGTACTTC.

The rearrangement joins TRBV30 to TRBJ1-6; 7 positions match TRBD1. The CDR3 loop spans 14 amino acids. With 2 bases clipped from V and 10 bases from J, the junction kept 8 bases outside the gene matches. The germline V gene encodes CDR1 GTSNPN and CDR2 SVGIG (reference sequence). The CDR3 DNA sequence: TGTGCCTGGAGTACTACAGGGGTAAGGTCACCCCTCCACTTT. Translation: CAWSTTGVRSPLHF.

The genes are TRBV7-3 and TRBJ1-1, with TRBD1 matching 8 bases. Germline V CDR1 and CDR2: SGHTA, FQGTGA. V was pared by 5 bases and J by 1 base, with 3 bases of the junction left unmatched. This CDR3 has 14 residues. This CDR3 reads CASSVQGANTEAFF. In DNA, the CDR3 is TGTGCCAGCAGCGTTCAGGGGGCGAACACTGAAGCTTTCTTT.

This clone was recorded only once. This chain connects TRBV6-1 to TRBJ2-3; D is possibly TRBD2 (5 bases). Germline V lookup: CDR1 MNHNS, CDR2 SASEGT. This CDR3 comprises 12 residues. V dropped 0 bases and J dropped 8 bases, with 6 bases sitting between them. The DNA of the CDR3 is TGTGCCAGCAGTGAAGCGGGAGTTACGCAGTATTTT. The encoded protein is CASSEAGVTQYF.

The chain joins TRBV27 to TRBJ2-2, with 9 bases fitting TRBD1. This CDR3 comprises 15 residues. Germline V gives CDR1 MNHEY, CDR2 SMNVEV (reference sequence). Unmatched junction bases numbered 6, after V lost 7 bases and J lost 3 bases. The CDR3 bases are TGTGCCAGCAACCGGCGGGACAGGGACACCGGGGAGCTGTTTTTT. This translates into CASNRRDRDTGELFF.

CDR3 sequence: CASNDRGGTEAFF. The DNA for the CDR3 is TGTGCCAGTAATGACAGGGGGGGCACTGAAGCTTTCTTT. The V and J genes are TRBV19 and TRBJ1-1, with 9 bases fitting TRBD1. The CDR3 is 13 amino acids. Germline values: CDR1 LNHDA, CDR2 SQIVND (reference sequence). With 7 bases clipped from V and 4 bases from J, the junction kept 4 bases outside the gene matches.

The chain employs TRBV5-1 and TRBJ1-1; D is perhaps TRBD1 (5 bases). V shed 0 bases and J shed 4 bases, with 10 bases lying between them. CDR1 is SGHRS, CDR2 YFSETQ, per germline. The CDR3 extends over 14 amino acids. CDR3 in DNA: TGCGCCAGCAGCTTGGCCGGCGGGGGCACTGAAGCTTTCTTT. It is translated as CASSLAGGGTEAFF.

V and J are TRBV12-3 or TRBV12-4 and TRBJ1-1; weak D call: TRBD1 (5 bases). This CDR3 comprises 13 residues. V was cut by 4 bases and J by 1 base, with 7 bases left in between. In DNA form, the CDR3 reads TGTGCCAGCAGTTCGGACACGAACACTGAAGCTTTCTTT. Protein: CASSSDTNTEAFF.